This is a list of T cell receptor beta chains from one sample in a study of T cell repertoires in cytomegalovirus infection. Their target antigens are unknown. TCRdb reprocessed the reads with MiXCR, giving one entry per CDR3 protein. The sample has around 800,000 distinct CDR3 sequences, 32% seen once. The material sequenced was cultured CD8+ T cells from PBMCs, taken from culture after CMV antigen stimulation. These receptors were obtained from a human donor in good health (CMV status not recorded). Some clones in this sample may be carry-over from other donors' samples. Each CDR3 is given with its conserved first and last residue. The D gene is left open where the match is weak. Clone size is stated in some rows and not others, as once, few, many or a class when expanded.

few,13,TRBJ2-2,.,TRBV19,CASSTQASGELFF,TGTGCCAGTAGTACCCAGGCGTCCGGGGAGCTGTTTTTT
.,15,TRBJ2-1,.,TRBV7-3,CASQPGHSTYNEQFF,TGTGCCAGCCAACCGGGACACTCGACCTACAATGAGCAGTTCTTC
.,15,TRBJ1-4,.,TRBV6-2/TRBV6-3,CASSPDGYLNEKLFF,TGTGCCAGCAGCCCGGACGGATACCTTAATGAAAAACTGTTTTTT
.,14,TRBJ2-1,.,TRBV20-1,CSARDFTGPNEQFF,TGCAGTGCTAGAGATTTCACAGGACCGAATGAGCAGTTCTTC
few,15,TRBJ2-2,.,TRBV11-3,CASSSRTPEGGELFF,TGTGCCAGCAGCTCCCGAACACCGGAAGGCGGGGAGCTGTTTTTT
.,17,TRBJ2-1,TRBD2,TRBV6-6,CASSYPGLAGGESEQFF,TGTGCCAGCAGTTACCCCGGACTAGCGGGGGGGGAGAGTGAGCAGTTCTTC
.,16,TRBJ1-3,.,TRBV12-3/TRBV12-4,CASSLAPRSSGNTIYF,TGTGCCAGCAGTTTAGCGCCGCGGAGCTCTGGAAACACCATATATTTT
many,18,TRBJ1-5,.,TRBV19,CASSMTAPTGGSNQPQHF,TGTGCCAGTAGTATGACCGCGCCTACTGGTGGGAGCAATCAGCCCCAGCATTTT
many,12,TRBJ1-2,.,TRBV7-8,CASRADNYGYTF,TGTGCCAGCAGAGCTGATAACTATGGCTACACCTTC
.,16,TRBJ1-1,.,TRBV27,CASSLTWGSGDTEAFF,TGTGCCAGCAGCCTAACTTGGGGATCTGGGGACACTGAAGCTTTCTTT
few,13,TRBJ2-1,.,TRBV7-7,CASSLDVGTEQFF,TGTGCTAGCAGCTTAGATGTAGGGACTGAGCAGTTCTTC
.,14,TRBJ2-1,.,TRBV7-9,CASSFWVTGNEQFF,TGTGCCAGCAGCTTCTGGGTAACAGGGAATGAGCAGTTCTTC
.,16,TRBJ2-3,TRBD2,TRBV13,CASSPEGSGGADTQYF,TGTGCCAGCAGCCCCGAGGGTAGCGGGGGGGCAGATACGCAGTATTTT
few,13,TRBJ1-1,.,TRBV6-5,CASSARLNTEAFF,TGTGCCAGCAGCGCCAGACTTAACACTGAAGCTTTCTTT
.,13,TRBJ2-7,TRBD1,TRBV5-8,CATGDRGLYEQYF,TGTGCCACCGGGGACAGGGGGCTCTACGAGCAGTACTTC
few,17,TRBJ2-1,.,TRBV4-3,CASSQVGGGSSYNEQFF,TGCGCCAGCAGCCAAGTAGGGGGGGGGAGCTCCTACAATGAGCAGTTCTTC
once,15,TRBJ2-5,.,TRBV7-8,CARSLAAPIMSTQYF,TGTGCCAGGAGCTTAGCGGCTCCCATTATGTCGACCCAGTACTTC
.,14,TRBJ1-5,.,TRBV6-6,CASSYSQRNQPQHF,TGTGCCAGCAGTTACTCACAGAGAAATCAGCCCCAGCATTTT
few,19,TRBJ1-2,.,TRBV6-5,CASSLKRSPRPQVNYGYTF,TGTGCCAGCAGTTTGAAAAGGTCCCCACGTCCCCAAGTTAACTATGGCTACACCTTC
.,16,TRBJ2-2,TRBD1,TRBV7-9,CASSGRTGQNTGELFF,TGTGCCAGCAGCGGCAGGACAGGCCAGAACACCGGGGAGCTGTTTTTT
.,15,TRBJ1-5,.,TRBV2,CASMGLEMGNQPQHF,TGTGCCAGCATGGGCCTCGAGATGGGTAATCAGCCCCAGCATTTT
.,18,TRBJ2-1,.,TRBV3-1,CASSQDRSRDSISGEQFF,TGTGCCAGCAGCCAAGATCGTTCGCGGGACAGCATCTCGGGTGAGCAGTTCTTC
many,14,TRBJ2-1,.,TRBV11-1,CASSLVLQPDEQFF,TGTGCCAGCAGCTTAGTTCTTCAACCGGATGAGCAGTTCTTC
.,14,TRBJ2-7,.,TRBV15,CATSGRRGMGEQYF,TGTGCCACCAGCGGCCGACGAGGGATGGGGGAGCAGTACTTC
few,12,TRBJ2-1,.,TRBV20-1,CSARSWGNEQFF,TGCAGTGCTAGATCTTGGGGCAATGAGCAGTTCTTC
.,15,TRBJ2-7,.,TRBV15,CATSRTRQVIYEQYF,TGTGCCACCAGCAGAACGCGACAGGTAATCTACGAGCAGTACTTC
.,13,TRBJ2-1,.,TRBV19,CASSIVVVGEQFF,TGTGCCAGTAGTATAGTGGTAGTCGGGGAGCAGTTCTTC
many,15,TRBJ1-5,TRBD1,TRBV7-8,CASSFYRGDNQPQHF,TGTGCCAGCAGCTTCTACAGGGGAGATAATCAGCCCCAGCATTTT